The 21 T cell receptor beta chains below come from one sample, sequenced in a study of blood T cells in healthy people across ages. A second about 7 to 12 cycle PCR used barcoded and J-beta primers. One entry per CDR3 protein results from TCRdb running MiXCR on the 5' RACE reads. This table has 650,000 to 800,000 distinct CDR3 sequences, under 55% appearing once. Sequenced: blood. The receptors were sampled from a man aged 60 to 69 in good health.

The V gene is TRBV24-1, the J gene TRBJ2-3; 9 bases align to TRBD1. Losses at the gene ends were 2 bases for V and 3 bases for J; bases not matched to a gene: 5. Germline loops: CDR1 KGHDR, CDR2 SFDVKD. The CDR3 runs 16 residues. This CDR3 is CATSDSQGARTDTQYF. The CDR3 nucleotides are TGTGCCACCAGTGATTCACAGGGGGCGCGAACAGATACGCAGTATTTT.

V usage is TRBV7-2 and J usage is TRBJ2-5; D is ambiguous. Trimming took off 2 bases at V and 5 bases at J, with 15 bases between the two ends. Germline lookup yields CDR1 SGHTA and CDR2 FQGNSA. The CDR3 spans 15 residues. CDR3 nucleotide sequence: TGTGCCAGCAGCTTATCTTGGGTTAGCTCGGAGACCCAGTACTTC. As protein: CASSLSWVSSETQYF.

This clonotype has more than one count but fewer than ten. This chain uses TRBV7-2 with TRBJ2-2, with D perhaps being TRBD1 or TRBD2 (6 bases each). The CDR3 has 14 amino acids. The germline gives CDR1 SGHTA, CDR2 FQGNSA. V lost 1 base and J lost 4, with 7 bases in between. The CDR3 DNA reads TGTGCCAGCAGCTTAGGGGGGGCCACCGGGGAGCTGTTTTTT. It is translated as CASSLGGATGELFF.

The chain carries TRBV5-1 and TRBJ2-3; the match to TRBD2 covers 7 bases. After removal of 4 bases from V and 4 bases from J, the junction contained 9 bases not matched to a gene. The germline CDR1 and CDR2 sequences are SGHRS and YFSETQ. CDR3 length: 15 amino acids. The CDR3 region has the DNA TGCGCCAGCAGCATCGACAGCACTAGCGCAGATACGCAGTATTTT. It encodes CASSIDSTSADTQYF. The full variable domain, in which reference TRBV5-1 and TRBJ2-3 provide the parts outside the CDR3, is KAGVTQTPRYLIKTRGQQVTLSCSPISGHRSVSWYQQTPGQGLQFLFEYFSETQRNKGNFPGRFSGRQFSNSRSEMNVSTLELGDSALYLCASSIDSTSADTQYFGPGTRLTVL.

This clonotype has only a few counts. CDR3 bases: TGCAGCGTTGAACCTGCCTCGACAGGGTATGGCTACACCTTC. It translates to CSVEPASTGYGYTF. This chain uses TRBV29-1 with TRBJ1-2, with 7 bases that match TRBD1. Germline loops: CDR1 SQVTM, CDR2 ANQGSEA. The length of the CDR3 is 14 residues. Trimming cost V 2 bases and J 5 bases; bases outside gene matches: 8.

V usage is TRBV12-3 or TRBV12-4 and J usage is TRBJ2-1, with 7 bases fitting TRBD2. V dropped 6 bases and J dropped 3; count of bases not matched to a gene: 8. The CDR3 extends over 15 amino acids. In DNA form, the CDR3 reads TGTGCCAGCAGACAAAGGTCTAGCGGCTACAATGAGCAGTTCTTC. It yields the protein CASRQRSSGYNEQFF.

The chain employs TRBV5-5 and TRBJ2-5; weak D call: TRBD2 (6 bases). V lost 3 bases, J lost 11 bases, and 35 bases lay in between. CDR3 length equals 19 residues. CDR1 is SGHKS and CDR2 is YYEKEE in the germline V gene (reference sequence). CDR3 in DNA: TGTGCCAGCAGCTCGGAGGGTTCGTGGTGGCTAACTGAGCGGAATGAGCAGTACTTC. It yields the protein CASSSEGSWWLTERNEQYF.

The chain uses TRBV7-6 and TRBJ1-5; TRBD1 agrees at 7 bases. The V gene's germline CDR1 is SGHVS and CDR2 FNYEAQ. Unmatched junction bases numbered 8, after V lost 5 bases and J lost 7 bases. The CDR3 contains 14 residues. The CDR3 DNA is TGTGCCAGCAGCAAAGATACAGGGGCCCAGCCCCAGCATTTT. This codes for CASSKDTGAQPQHF. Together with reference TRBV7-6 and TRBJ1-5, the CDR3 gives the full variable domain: GAGVSQSPRYKVTKRGQDVALRCDPISGHVSLYWYRQALGQGPEFLTYFNYEAQQDKSGLPNDRFSAERPEGSISTLTIQRTEQRDSAMYRCASSKDTGAQPQHFGDGTRLSIL.

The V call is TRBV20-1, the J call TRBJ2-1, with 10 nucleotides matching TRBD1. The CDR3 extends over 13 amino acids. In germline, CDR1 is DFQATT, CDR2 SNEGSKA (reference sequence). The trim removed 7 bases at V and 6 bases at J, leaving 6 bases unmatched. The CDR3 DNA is TGCAGTGGGGCGACAGGGGGCAGCAATGAGCAGTTCTTC. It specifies CSGATGGSNEQFF.

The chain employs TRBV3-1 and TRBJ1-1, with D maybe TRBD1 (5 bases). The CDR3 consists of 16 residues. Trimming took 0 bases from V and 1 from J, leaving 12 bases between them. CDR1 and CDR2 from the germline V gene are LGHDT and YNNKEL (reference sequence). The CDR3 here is CASSQDYRYKNTEAFF. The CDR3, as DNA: TGTGCCAGCAGCCAAGATTACAGGTACAAGAACACTGAAGCTTTCTTT.

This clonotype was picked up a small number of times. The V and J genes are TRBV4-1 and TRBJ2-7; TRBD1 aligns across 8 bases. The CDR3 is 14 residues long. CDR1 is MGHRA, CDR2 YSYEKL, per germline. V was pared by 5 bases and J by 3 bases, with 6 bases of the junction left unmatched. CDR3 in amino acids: CASSEGDRSYEQYF. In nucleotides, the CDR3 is TGCGCCAGCAGCGAGGGGGACAGGAGCTACGAGCAGTACTTC.

CDR3 nucleotide sequence: TGTGCCAGCAGCGTAGAGGGGACGGGGTATTGGGACACGGATACGCAGTATTTT. It is translated as CASSVEGTGYWDTDTQYF. The J gene is TRBJ2-3, the V gene TRBV9; tentatively, D is TRBD1 (6 bases). Germline V CDR1 and CDR2: SGDLS, YYNGEE. The CDR3 length is 18 residues. V lost 0 bases and J 6 bases, leaving 23 bases between the germline ends.

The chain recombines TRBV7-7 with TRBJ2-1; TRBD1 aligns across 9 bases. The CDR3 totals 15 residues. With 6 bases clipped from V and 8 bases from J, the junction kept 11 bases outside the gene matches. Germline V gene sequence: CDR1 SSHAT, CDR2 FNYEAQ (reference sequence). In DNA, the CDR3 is TGTGCCAGCAGTCCCGGGACAGGGAGGTTCTATGAGCAGTTCTTC. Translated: CASSPGTGRFYEQFF.

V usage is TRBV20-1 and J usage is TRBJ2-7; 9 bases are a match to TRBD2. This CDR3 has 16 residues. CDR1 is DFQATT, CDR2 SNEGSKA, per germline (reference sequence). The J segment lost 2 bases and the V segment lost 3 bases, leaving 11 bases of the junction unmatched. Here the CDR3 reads CSASIARGGLTYEQYF. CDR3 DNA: TGCAGTGCTAGCATTGCGCGGGGGGGCCTCACCTACGAGCAGTACTTC.

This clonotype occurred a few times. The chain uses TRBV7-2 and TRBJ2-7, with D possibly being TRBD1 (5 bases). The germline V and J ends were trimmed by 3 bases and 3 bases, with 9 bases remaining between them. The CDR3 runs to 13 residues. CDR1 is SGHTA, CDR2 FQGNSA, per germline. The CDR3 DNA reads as TGTGCCAGCAGCTTTACAACAGGCTACGAGCAGTACTTC. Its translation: CASSFTTGYEQYF.

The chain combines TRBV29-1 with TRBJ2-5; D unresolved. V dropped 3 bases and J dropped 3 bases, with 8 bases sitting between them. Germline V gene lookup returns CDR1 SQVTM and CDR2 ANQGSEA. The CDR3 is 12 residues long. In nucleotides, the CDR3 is TGCAGCGTTGATGGGCAGGAAGAGACCCAGTACTTC. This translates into CSVDGQEETQYF.

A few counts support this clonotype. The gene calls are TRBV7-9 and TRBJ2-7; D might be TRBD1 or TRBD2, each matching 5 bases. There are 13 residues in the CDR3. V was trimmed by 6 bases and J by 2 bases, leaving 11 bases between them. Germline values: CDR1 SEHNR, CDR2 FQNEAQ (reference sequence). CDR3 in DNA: TGTGCCAGCAGTCCGGGGCCTCCCTACGAGCAGTACTTC. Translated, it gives CASSPGPPYEQYF.

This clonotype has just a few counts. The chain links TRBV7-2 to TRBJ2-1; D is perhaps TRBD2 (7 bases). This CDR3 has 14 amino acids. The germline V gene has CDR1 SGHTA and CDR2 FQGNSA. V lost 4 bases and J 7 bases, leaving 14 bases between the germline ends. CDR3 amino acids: CASSSPGGRNEQFF. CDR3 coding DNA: TGTGCCAGCAGCTCCCCGGGGGGCAGGAATGAGCAGTTCTTC.

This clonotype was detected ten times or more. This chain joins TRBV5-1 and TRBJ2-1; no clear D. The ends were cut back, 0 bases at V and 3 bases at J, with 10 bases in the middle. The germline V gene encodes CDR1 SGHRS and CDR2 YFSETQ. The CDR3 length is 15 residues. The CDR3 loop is CASSLEGADYNEQFF. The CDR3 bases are TGCGCCAGCAGCTTGGAGGGCGCGGACTACAATGAGCAGTTCTTC.

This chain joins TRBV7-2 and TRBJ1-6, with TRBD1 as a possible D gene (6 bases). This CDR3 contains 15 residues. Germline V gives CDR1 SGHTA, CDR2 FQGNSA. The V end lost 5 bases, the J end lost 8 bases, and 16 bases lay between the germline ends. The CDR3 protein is CASSTAGTLDSPLHF. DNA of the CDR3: TGTGCCAGCAGCACCGCCGGGACACTCGATTCACCCCTCCACTTT. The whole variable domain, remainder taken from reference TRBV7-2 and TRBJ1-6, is GAGVSQSPSNKVTEKGKDVELRCDPISGHTALYWYRQSLGQGLEFLIYFQGNSAPDKSGLPSDRFSAERTGGSVSTLTIQRTQQEDSAVYLCASSTAGTLDSPLHFGNGTRLTVT.

CDR3 bases: TGCGCCAGCAGCTTGGTGTCTGTGGCGGGCTTCCAAGAGACCCAGTACTTC. This sequence encodes CASSLVSVAGFQETQYF. V usage is TRBV5-1 and J usage is TRBJ2-5; TRBD2 is a possible D gene (5 bases). Trimming pared 0 bases from V and 1 base from J, leaving 16 bases between. The germline gives CDR1 SGHRS, CDR2 YFSETQ. This CDR3 has 17 residues.